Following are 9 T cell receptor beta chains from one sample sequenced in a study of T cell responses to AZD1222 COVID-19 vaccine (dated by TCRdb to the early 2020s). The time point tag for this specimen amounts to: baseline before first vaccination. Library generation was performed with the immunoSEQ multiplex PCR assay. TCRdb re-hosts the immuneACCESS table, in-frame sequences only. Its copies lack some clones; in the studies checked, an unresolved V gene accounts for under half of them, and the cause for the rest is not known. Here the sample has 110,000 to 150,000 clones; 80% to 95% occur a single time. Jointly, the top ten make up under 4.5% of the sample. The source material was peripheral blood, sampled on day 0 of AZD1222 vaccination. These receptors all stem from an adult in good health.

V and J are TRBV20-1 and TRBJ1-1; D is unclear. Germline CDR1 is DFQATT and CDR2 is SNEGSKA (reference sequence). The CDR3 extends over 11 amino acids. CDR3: CSVGGSTEAFF. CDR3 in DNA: TGCAGCGTGGGAGGAAGCACTGAAGCTTTCTTT.

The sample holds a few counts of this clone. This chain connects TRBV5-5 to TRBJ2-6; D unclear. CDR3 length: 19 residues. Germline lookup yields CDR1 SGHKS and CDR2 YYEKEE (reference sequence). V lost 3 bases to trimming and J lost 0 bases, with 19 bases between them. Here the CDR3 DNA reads TGTGCCAGCAGCTCCATTCTGAGAACACAAGTCTCTGGGGCCAACGTCCTGACTTTC. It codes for CASSSILRTQVSGANVLTF.

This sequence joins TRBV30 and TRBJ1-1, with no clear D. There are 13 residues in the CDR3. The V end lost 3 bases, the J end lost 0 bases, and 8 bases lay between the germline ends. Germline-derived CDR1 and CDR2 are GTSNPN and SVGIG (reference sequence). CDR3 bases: TGTGCCTGGAGCGGAGAGGTGAACACTGAAGCTTTCTTT. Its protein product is CAWSGEVNTEAFF.

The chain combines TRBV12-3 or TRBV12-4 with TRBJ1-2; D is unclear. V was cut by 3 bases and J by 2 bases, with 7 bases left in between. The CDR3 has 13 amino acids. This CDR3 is CASSFGANYGYTF. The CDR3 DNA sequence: TGTGCCAGCAGTTTCGGCGCGAACTATGGCTACACCTTC.

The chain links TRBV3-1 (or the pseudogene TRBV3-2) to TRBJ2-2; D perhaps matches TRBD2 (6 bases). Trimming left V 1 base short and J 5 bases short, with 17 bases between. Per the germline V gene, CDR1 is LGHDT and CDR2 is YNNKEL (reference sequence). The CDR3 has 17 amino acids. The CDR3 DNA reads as TGTGCCAGCAGCCAAGGGTGGGCGGGACGAAGAACCGGGGAGCTGTTTTTT. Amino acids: CASSQGWAGRRTGELFF.

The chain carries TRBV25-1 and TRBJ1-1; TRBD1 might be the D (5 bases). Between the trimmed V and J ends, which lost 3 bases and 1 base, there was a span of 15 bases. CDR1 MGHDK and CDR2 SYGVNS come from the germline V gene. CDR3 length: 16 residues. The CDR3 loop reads CASSEPKPGPNTEAFF. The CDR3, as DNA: TGTGCCAGCAGTGAGCCTAAGCCAGGGCCGAACACTGAAGCTTTCTTT.

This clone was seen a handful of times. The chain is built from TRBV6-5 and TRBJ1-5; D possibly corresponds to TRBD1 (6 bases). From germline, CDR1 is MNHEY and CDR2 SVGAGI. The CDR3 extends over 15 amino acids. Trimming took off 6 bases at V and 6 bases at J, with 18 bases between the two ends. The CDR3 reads CASRSTWGLGQPQHF. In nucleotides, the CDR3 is TGTGCCAGCAGGTCGACTTGGGGGCTGGGTCAGCCCCAGCATTTT.

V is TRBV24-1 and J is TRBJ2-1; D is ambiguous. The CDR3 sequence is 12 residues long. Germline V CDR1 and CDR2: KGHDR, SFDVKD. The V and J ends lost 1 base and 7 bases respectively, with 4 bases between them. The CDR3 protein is CATSDFGNEQFF. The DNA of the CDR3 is TGTGCCACCAGTGATTTCGGGAATGAGCAGTTCTTC.

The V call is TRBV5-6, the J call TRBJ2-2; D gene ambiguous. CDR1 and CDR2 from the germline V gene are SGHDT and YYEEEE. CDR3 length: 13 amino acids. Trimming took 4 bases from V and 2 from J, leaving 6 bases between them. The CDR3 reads CASSRTNTGELFF. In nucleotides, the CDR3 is TGTGCCAGCAGCCGTACTAACACCGGGGAGCTGTTTTTT. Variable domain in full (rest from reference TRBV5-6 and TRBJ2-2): DAGVTQSPTHLIKTRGQQVTLRCSPKSGHDTVSWYQQALGQGPQFIFQYYEEEERQRGNFPDRFSGHQFPNYSSELNVNALLLGDSALYLCASSRTNTGELFFGEGSRLTVL.